A selection of T cell receptor beta chains follows, all from one sample in a study of cytomegalovirus exposure and HLA in healthy donors. The protocol was immunoSEQ multiplex PCR, while the TCRdb copy is restricted to in-frame clones and leaves out a portion. The profile shows 110,000 to 150,000 clones, about four fifths of them singletons. Material for sequencing was PBMCs. The receptors were sampled from a man aged 18 to 29 in good health and CMV-seropositive. The CDR3 runs from the conserved cysteine through the conserved F or W. The D gene is left open where the match is weak. The listing skips clone size in some rows; elsewhere it reads once, few, many or a size class.

TRBV28,TRBJ1-4,.,TRBD1,CASSLGTGINEKLFF,TGTGCCAGCAGTTTAGGGACAGGGATTAATGAAAAACTGTTTTTT
TRBV25-1,TRBJ2-5,.,.,CASSDPTGRGETQYF,TGTGCCAGCAGTGACCCGACAGGGCGGGGAGAGACCCAGTACTTC
TRBV6-6,TRBJ1-2,.,.,CASREQGKNYGYTF,TGTGCCAGCAGAGAACAGGGAAAAAACTATGGCTACACCTTC
TRBV6-1,TRBJ2-7,few,.,CASSETVRYEQYF,TGTGCCAGCAGTGAGACAGTTCGCTACGAGCAGTACTTC
TRBV29-1,TRBJ1-2,.,.,CSVSEPGYTNYGYTF,TGCAGCGTTAGTGAACCGGGATATACTAACTATGGCTACACCTTC
TRBV10-2,TRBJ2-1,.,.,CASRTGGLNEQFF,TGCGCCAGCAGGACCGGGGGGCTCAATGAGCAGTTCTTC
TRBV19,TRBJ2-1,.,.,CASSSASSYNEQFF,TGTGCCAGTTCTAGCGCTAGCTCCTACAATGAGCAGTTCTTC
TRBV6-5,TRBJ2-1,.,TRBD2,CASKGLAGGPSEQFF,TGTGCCAGCAAGGGATTAGCGGGAGGGCCGAGTGAGCAGTTCTTC
TRBV19,TRBJ1-2,.,.,CASRPGGSYGYTF,TGTGCCAGTAGACCGGGGGGTTCCTATGGCTACACCTTC
TRBV28,TRBJ2-7,.,.,CASTPHGSGPYEQYF,TGTGCCAGCACCCCGCACGGCTCAGGTCCCTACGAGCAGTACTTC
TRBV19,TRBJ2-3,.,TRBD1,CASSIYRDRGTDTQYF,TGTGCCAGTAGTATTTACCGGGACAGGGGAACAGATACGCAGTATTTT
TRBV28,TRBJ1-3,.,TRBD1,CASSPQGVSGNTIYF,TGTGCCAGCAGTCCACAGGGGGTCTCTGGAAACACCATATATTTT
TRBV27,TRBJ1-4,few,TRBD1,CASSLLGQEELFF,TGTGCCAGCAGTTTATTGGGACAGGAAGAACTGTTTTTT
TRBV27,TRBJ1-5,few,TRBD1,CASTAQGKVGGQPQHF,TGTGCCAGCACTGCACAGGGGAAGGTGGGAGGTCAGCCCCAGCATTTT
TRBV5-1,TRBJ1-2,.,TRBD1,CASSRDRAYGYTF,TGCGCCAGCAGTCGGGACAGGGCCTATGGCTACACCTTC
TRBV27,TRBJ2-4,.,.,CASSLELGGAKNIQYF,TGTGCCAGCAGTTTAGAACTCGGGGGAGCCAAAAACATTCAGTACTTC
TRBV28,TRBJ1-2,.,.,CASLSGDYGYTF,TGTGCCAGCCTATCGGGGGACTATGGCTACACCTTC
TRBV9,TRBJ1-4,once,.,CASSVEVMGHRNEKLFF,TGTGCCAGCAGCGTAGAAGTAATGGGACACCGTAATGAAAAACTGTTTTTT
TRBV7-2,TRBJ2-2,.,.,CASSLALAGELFF,TGTGCCAGCAGCTTAGCTCTAGCCGGGGAGCTGTTTTTT
TRBV7-9,TRBJ2-5,.,.,CASDPRAQYF,TGTGCCAGCGACCCCAGGGCCCAGTACTTC
TRBV29-1,TRBJ2-3,.,.,CSLSGGSTDTQYF,TGCAGTTTAAGTGGAGGCAGCACAGATACGCAGTATTTT
TRBV5-6,TRBJ1-1,few,TRBD1,CASSLWDRAHTEAFF,TGTGCCAGCAGCTTATGGGACAGGGCACACACTGAAGCTTTCTTT
TRBV19,TRBJ1-5,.,.,CASKGGDDQPQHF,TGTGCCTCCAAAGGGGGGGACGATCAGCCCCAGCATTTT
TRBV11-2,TRBJ1-1,.,.,CASSPGAGEAFF,TGTGCCAGCAGCCCCGGGGCGGGGGAAGCTTTCTTT
TRBV28,TRBJ2-5,.,TRBD1,CASRFGTGLTETQYF,TGTGCCAGCAGGTTCGGGACAGGTCTTACAGAGACCCAGTACTTC
TRBV19,TRBJ1-4,.,.,CASSTQFNEKLFF,TGTGCCAGTAGTACACAGTTCAATGAAAAACTGTTTTTT
TRBV15,TRBJ2-5,.,.,CATSPSGGGQTQYF,TGTGCCACCAGCCCCTCTGGGGGAGGACAGACCCAGTACTTC
TRBV7-8,TRBJ2-4,.,.,CASSLAGSGVAKNIQYF,TGTGCCAGCAGCTTAGCTGGTAGCGGTGTAGCCAAAAACATTCAGTACTTC
TRBV5-1,TRBJ2-3,.,TRBD2,CASSSLAGGPTDTQYF,TGCGCCAGCAGTTCCCTAGCGGGAGGGCCGACAGATACGCAGTATTTT
TRBV5-4,TRBJ1-2,.,.,CASSLAPGYGYTF,TGTGCCAGCAGCTTGGCCCCAGGGTATGGCTACACCTTC
TRBV27,TRBJ2-2,once,.,CASSLGTAAVGELFF,TGTGCCAGCAGTTTGGGGACTGCGGCGGTCGGGGAGCTGTTTTTT
TRBV18,TRBJ2-5,.,.,CASSPSWQGGRETQYF,TGTGCCAGCTCACCAAGTTGGCAGGGAGGAAGGGAGACCCAGTACTTC
TRBV6-1,TRBJ2-2,.,TRBD1,CASNYRGNTGELFF,TGTGCCAGCAACTACAGGGGAAACACCGGGGAGCTGTTTTTT
TRBV4-1,TRBJ1-4,.,TRBD1,CASSPDGQGQEKLFF,TGCGCCAGCAGCCCCGATGGACAGGGGCAGGAAAAACTGTTTTTT
TRBV19,TRBJ2-7,.,.,CASSIWAGRNEQYF,TGTGCCAGTAGTATATGGGCAGGGAGGAACGAGCAGTACTTC
TRBV28,TRBJ2-2,.,.,CASTRRQNTGELFF,TGTGCCAGCACCCGCCGACAGAACACCGGGGAGCTGTTTTTT
TRBV6-5,TRBJ2-2,.,.,CATRWGPNTGELFF,TGTGCCACCAGATGGGGCCCGAACACCGGGGAGCTGTTTTTT
TRBV10-3,TRBJ2-1,.,.,CAISELAGTPRQFF,TGTGCCATCAGTGAGTTGGCGGGGACTCCAAGGCAGTTCTTC
TRBV5-4,TRBJ2-1,.,.,CASSMNRAGEQFF,TGTGCCAGCAGCATGAACAGGGCAGGTGAGCAGTTCTTC
TRBV5-6,TRBJ2-1,.,.,CASSLEREDEQFF,TGTGCCAGCAGCTTGGAGAGGGAGGATGAGCAGTTCTTC
TRBV4-1,TRBJ2-5,.,TRBD2,CASSQQTSGQETQYF,TGCGCCAGCAGCCAACAGACTAGCGGTCAAGAGACCCAGTACTTC
TRBV11-2,TRBJ2-1,once,TRBD1,CASSFWVRDRVENEQFF,TGTGCCAGCAGCTTCTGGGTCCGGGACAGGGTTGAAAATGAGCAGTTCTTC
TRBV27,TRBJ2-7,once,TRBD2,CASSYASGTYEQYF,TGTGCCAGCAGTTATGCTAGCGGGACCTACGAGCAGTACTTC